This T cell receptor (beta chain) was sequenced in a study of molecular identifiers for immune sequencing clone quantification. Sorting recovered naive CD8 T cells on a CD8+CD4-CCR7+CD45RA+ profile. TCRdb reanalysed the PCR reads using MiXCR and keeps one entry per CDR3 protein. The data show around 480,000 distinct CDR3 sequences, less than 30% seen once. The CDR3 is 18 residues long. The germline V and J ends were trimmed by 0 bases and 1 base, with 18 bases remaining between them. Germline V gene data show CDR1 as LGHDT and CDR2 as YNNKEL (reference sequence). This clonotype was detected only a few times.

The clonotype was recovered from a human donor in good health. Some libraries in this study had Jurkat cell RNA spiked in. Sequenced material: naive CD8+ T cells from blood, with Jurkat cell RNA spiked in. Sample subset: FACS-sorted CD8+CD4-CCR7+CD45RA+ naive T cells. The chain links TRBV3-1 to TRBJ2-5; a possible D gene is TRBD1 (5 bases). Here the CDR3 DNA reads TGTGCCAGCAGCCAAGATCGTGGGCAGGGCTGGAGCCAAGAGACCCAGTACTTC. Amino acid sequence: CASSQDRGQGWSQETQYF.